This is a list of T cell receptor beta chains from one sample in a study of cytomegalovirus exposure and HLA in healthy donors. Libraries were prepared by immunoSEQ multiplex PCR; TCRdb keeps only in-frame clonotypes and omits some of them. The sample includes around 80,000 clones, over 75% of them seen just once. Specimen: PBMCs. The receptor source for this set is a female donor in good health and CMV-seronegative. CDR3s include the opening cysteine and the closing phenylalanine or tryptophan. The order of the fields is V gene, J gene, CDR3 protein.

TRBV5-4	TRBJ1-6	CASSLGQTNSPLHF
TRBV6-1	TRBJ2-5	CASSEGSGNLQETQYF
TRBV2	TRBJ2-7	CASSSSGTSGALFF
TRBV5-1	TRBJ2-3	CASSPKLAGGTDTQYF
TRBV9	TRBJ1-2	CASSVGQGVYGYTF
TRBV10-1	TRBJ1-3	CASMPGQGNTIYF
TRBV5-6	TRBJ2-1	CASSPGRAHEQFF
TRBV5-4	TRBJ1-3	CASSLPRQGASGNTIYF
TRBV10-2	TRBJ2-3	CASSGQGSDTQYF
TRBV6-5	.	CASSYSPQGNYEQYF
TRBV5-6	TRBJ1-6	CASSLGQTYSPLHF
TRBV28	TRBJ2-1	CASSLGGAGLDEQFF
TRBV5-1	TRBJ2-2	CATLAEPNTGELFF
TRBV7-8	TRBJ2-7	CASSSRLNDRGPSYEQYF
TRBV27	TRBJ2-7	CASSLGRTGYEQYF
TRBV18	TRBJ1-6	CASSPPVGGDSPLHF
TRBV6-5	TRBJ1-4	CASSPGTATNEKLFF
TRBV11-2	TRBJ2-5	CASSLRVATQYF
TRBV5-1	TRBJ2-7	CASSLTGEIYEQYF
TRBV19	TRBJ2-1	CASSPEASGEEQFF
TRBV27	TRBJ2-5	CASSLRGGGRAETQYF
TRBV5-6	TRBJ1-3	CASSWGAGTGNTIYF
TRBV4-1	TRBJ2-4	CASSQSSGRGKNIQYF
TRBV28	TRBJ1-4	CASSLAAGGATNEKLFF
TRBV28	TRBJ2-1	CASSPAGVAAYNEQFF
TRBV7-6	TRBJ2-7	CASSLEKSPSYEQYF
TRBV6-5	TRBJ2-1	CASTARGVRNEQFF
TRBV4-2	TRBJ1-6	CASSPGQENSPLHF
TRBV29-1	TRBJ2-7	CSVEEAGYEQYF
TRBV6-1	TRBJ1-5	CASSAEPNQPQHF
TRBV14	TRBJ1-6	CASSQDGRTLNSPLHF
TRBV7-9	TRBJ1-2	CASSLAGTLAGNYGYTF
TRBV6-5	TRBJ1-3	CASSLLTAGNTIYF
TRBV5-1	TRBJ2-7	CASSLVGQGEAEQYF
TRBV28	TRBJ2-4	CASMDSLAKNIQYF
TRBV7-2	TRBJ1-5	CASSSQGNQPQHF
TRBV28	TRBJ2-3	CASSLKPSTDTQYF
TRBV15	TRBJ1-4	CATSRVGAATNEKLFF
TRBV6-5	TRBJ2-3	CASSYKPEPDTQYF
TRBV9	TRBJ2-7	CASSGGPGQGSYEQYF
TRBV19	TRBJ2-7	CASSRSGLAGDEQYF
TRBV4-1	TRBJ1-4	CASSQGIGEKLFF